These 9 T cell receptor beta chains were all obtained from the same sample, sequenced in a study of low-dose radiotherapy and immunotherapy resistance in tumors. Gene-specific TRAV and TRBV primers were used for first-strand cDNA, covering alpha and beta chains. With a constant-region primer and a V-primer adapter, TCRs were subjected to approximately 18 PCR cycles of amplification. TCRdb fed the reads into MiXCR, producing one record per CDR3 protein. Here the sample spans 10,000 to 15,000 distinct CDR3 sequences, 76% being singletons. These receptors all come from a human donor with advanced metastatic prostate, ovarian, gallbladder or colorectal cancer (not recorded which). This table probably holds off-target reads from a library built for another chain.

The chain employs TRBV5-6 and TRBJ1-5, with 9 nucleotides matching TRBD1. V was pared by 2 bases and J by 7 bases, with 4 bases of the junction left unmatched. This CDR3 contains 14 residues. Looked up from germline, CDR1 is SGHDT and CDR2 is YYEEEE. As DNA, the CDR3 is TGTGCCAGCAGCTTACAGGGGGCAGTCCAGCCCCAGCATTTT. It codes for CASSLQGAVQPQHF.

The DNA for the CDR3 is TGTGCCAGCAGCACCGGGACTAGCGGGAACAGGGGAGAGACCCAGTACTTC. Amino acids: CASSTGTSGNRGETQYF. This chain uses TRBV28 with TRBJ2-5; 13 nucleotides line up with TRBD2. This CDR3 has 17 residues. After removal of 6 bases from V and 4 bases from J, the junction contained 11 bases not matched to a gene. The germline V gene encodes CDR1 MDHEN and CDR2 SYDVKM.

The rearrangement uses TRBV5-4 and TRBJ1-5, with D possibly being TRBD1 (5 bases). The V and J ends lost 2 bases and 6 bases respectively, with 9 bases between them. CDR1 is SGHNT, CDR2 YYREEE, per germline (reference sequence). This CDR3 region has 13 residues. The CDR3 sequence is CASSFQGSQPQHF. The CDR3 bases are TGTGCCAGCAGCTTCCAGGGTAGTCAGCCCCAGCATTTT.

The rearrangement joins TRBV4-2 to TRBJ2-5, with 7 bases aligning to TRBD2. Trimming at V came to 0 bases and at J to 0 bases, leaving 7 bases not matched to a gene. Germline assignment: CDR1 LGHNA and CDR2 YNFKEQ. CDR3 length: 17 amino acids. The CDR3 region has the DNA TGTGCCAGCAGCCAAGATACCCAGCGGGGTTACCAAGAGACCCAGTACTTC. It yields the protein CASSQDTQRGYQETQYF.

Regarding this clonotype: The junction and the germline gene differ at one end; a read error may be behind it. The rearrangement joins TRBV6-6 to TRBJ2-3; TRBD1 matches at 9 bases. Germline V gene lookup returns CDR1 MNHNY and CDR2 SVGAGI (reference sequence). The CDR3 contains 16 residues. In nucleotides, the CDR3 is TGTGCCAGTAGTTACTCCGGACAGGGGAGCACAGATACGCAGTATTTT. This gives the protein CASSYSGQGSTDTQYF.

The V gene is TRBV10-3, the J gene TRBJ1-5; D call uncertain. The CDR3 contains 16 residues. V lost 3 bases and J lost 3, with 15 bases in between. CDR1 and CDR2 from the germline V gene are ENHRY and SYGVKD. Here the CDR3 reads CAISDYRLGSNQPQHF. The CDR3, as DNA: TGTGCCATCAGTGATTACCGTTTGGGCTCCAATCAGCCCCAGCATTTT.

The J gene is TRBJ1-5, the V gene TRBV4-3, with D possibly being TRBD1 (5 bases). Germline CDR1 LGHNA, CDR2 YSLEER. This CDR3 is built from 12 residues. Trimming took 0 bases from V and 9 from J, leaving 6 bases between them. The DNA for the CDR3 is TGCGCCAGCAGCCAAGACGGGGGGCCCCAGCATTTT. This encodes CASSQDGGPQHF.

The V and J genes are TRBV7-2 and TRBJ2-2, with no clear D. V was trimmed by 6 bases and J by 0 bases, leaving 8 bases between them. This CDR3 region has 14 residues. Germline V gives CDR1 SGHTA, CDR2 FQGNSA. This chain's CDR3 is CASRPLPNTGELFF. The CDR3, as DNA: TGTGCCAGCAGGCCCCTACCGAACACCGGGGAGCTGTTTTTT.

A single count supports this clonotype. The chain couples TRBV4-2 to TRBJ2-1; 14 bases are shared with TRBD2. Germline assignment: CDR1 LGHNA and CDR2 YNFKEQ. This CDR3 comprises 17 residues. After removal of 3 bases from V and 7 bases from J, the junction contained 8 bases not matched to a gene. The CDR3 DNA reads as TGTGCCAGCAGCCAGGAACCGGGACTAGCGGGAGTGAATGAGCAGTTCTTC. Translating gives CASSQEPGLAGVNEQFF.